The next 24 T cell receptor beta chains were all read from a single sample in a study of blood T cells in healthy people across ages. Through a sample-barcoded 5' primer and a J-beta primer mix, a second PCR was run for roughly 6 to 12 cycles. TCRdb analysed the 5' RACE reads with MiXCR anew, one entry per CDR3 protein. This sample has around 650,000 distinct CDR3 sequences, with about 30% found just once. Sequencing used blood. These receptors were taken from a woman aged 80 or over in good health.

This clonotype was seen a few times. This rearrangement joins TRBV7-9 to TRBJ2-5; 10 bases match TRBD2. This CDR3 region has 15 residues. The junction had 12 bases not matched to a gene; V was cut back by 3 bases and J by 11 bases. Germline lookup yields CDR1 SEHNR and CDR2 FQNEAQ (reference sequence). In nucleotides, the CDR3 is TGTGCCAGCAGCTTTCTAGCGGGGGCTGGGGATGAGCAGTACTTC. Translating gives CASSFLAGAGDEQYF.

This clonotype was seen just once. A much more abundant neighbour one base away suggests this may be a read error. This chain links TRBV28 with TRBJ2-1; a weak D match, TRBD1 (6 bases). The tail of the sequence fits TRBJ2-7 better, so the J call may be wrong. The length of the CDR3 is 16 residues. Germline lookup yields CDR1 MDHEN and CDR2 SYDVKM. Written as DNA, the CDR3 is TGTGCCAGCAGAAAACACGACAGGAGAGTTTACAATGAGCAGTACTTC. Translated, it gives CASRKHDRRVYNEQYF.

The CDR3 DNA reads TGCAGTGCTAAGCCTAGCGGGCAAGAGACCCAGTACTTC. Translation gives CSAKPSGQETQYF. The chain combines TRBV20-1 with TRBJ2-4, with 8 bases matching TRBD2. The J call is doubtful: the DNA matches TRBJ2-5 better. The CDR3 consists of 13 residues. The germline V gene has CDR1 DFQATT and CDR2 SNEGSKA (reference sequence).

V gene TRBV5-1 combines with J gene TRBJ2-1, with D unresolved. CDR1 and CDR2 from the germline V gene are SGHRS and YFSETQ. V lost 4 bases and J lost 4, with 21 bases in between. This CDR3 region has 17 residues. CDR3 DNA: TGCGCCAGCAGCCCTGCCCCTCAGTCACAACTTTACAATGAGCAGTTCTTC. Protein: CASSPAPQSQLYNEQFF.

This clonotype was found once. This chain connects TRBV7-3 to TRBJ2-3, with TRBD1 matching over 8 bases. The length of the CDR3 is 14 residues. After removal of 5 bases from V and 4 bases from J, the junction contained 5 bases not matched to a gene. CDR1 and CDR2 from the germline V gene are SGHTA and FQGTGA. The CDR3 DNA is TGTGCCAGCAGCCCTATACAGGGGGCAGATACGCAGTATTTT. It specifies CASSPIQGADTQYF.

This clonotype has more than one count but fewer than ten. The chain joins TRBV20-1 to TRBJ1-5; D is perhaps TRBD1 (5 bases). CDR3 size: 16 residues. Germline V gene sequence: CDR1 DFQATT, CDR2 SNEGSKA (reference sequence). V was clipped by 2 bases and J by 2 bases, with 16 bases between them. In DNA, the CDR3 is TGCAGTGCTAGAAAGATGGGGGATATCGGCAATCAGCCCCAGCATTTT. Translated, it gives CSARKMGDIGNQPQHF.

Points on this clonotype: A much larger clone differs by one base, so this may be a read error. This chain connects TRBV6-1 to TRBJ1-5; no definite D call. Germline V lookup: CDR1 MNHNS, CDR2 SASEGT. The CDR3 totals 13 residues. CDR3 DNA: TGTACCAGCACTTCAATGAGCAATCAGCCCCAGCATTTT. Translation gives CTSTSMSNQPQHF.

This clonotype was recorded at least ten times. This chain connects TRBV5-1 to TRBJ2-3, with 10 nucleotides matching TRBD2. With 5 bases clipped from V and 2 bases from J, the junction kept 11 bases outside the gene matches. Germline CDR1 reads SGHRS; CDR2 reads YFSETQ. The CDR3 runs to 17 residues. The CDR3 protein is CASRPEGSGGPTDTQYF. Written as DNA, the CDR3 is TGCGCCAGCAGACCGGAGGGTAGCGGGGGGCCCACAGATACGCAGTATTTT.

For this clonotype: The junction does not match germline at one end; this may be a read error. J is TRBJ2-5 and V is TRBV12-3 or TRBV12-4; 10 bases are a match to TRBD1. Judging by the DNA end, TRBJ2-7 fits better; the J call may be wrong. The CDR3 runs to 15 residues. DNA for the CDR3: TGTGTCAGCAGTCCCTGTGGGACAGGGGTTTACGAGCAGTACTTC. Protein product: CVSSPCGTGVYEQYF.

This clonotype was seen a few times. V is TRBV6-5 and J is TRBJ1-5; TRBD1 aligns across 7 bases. In germline, CDR1 is MNHEY, CDR2 SVGAGI. V shed 6 bases and J 9 bases; nucleotides not matched to a gene: 11. The CDR3 covers 14 residues. CDR3 DNA sequence: TGTGCCAGCAGCCCCGACAGGGTATTTCGGCCCCAGCATTTT. It yields the protein CASSPDRVFRPQHF.

There are many counts of this clonotype. The chain links TRBV20-1 to TRBJ2-3, with 7 nucleotides matching TRBD2. Germline V gene data show CDR1 as DFQATT and CDR2 as SNEGSKA (reference sequence). Unmatched junction bases numbered 7, after V lost 0 bases and J lost 4 bases. The CDR3 sequence is 15 residues long. This CDR3 reads CSARDTLATSDTQYF. The CDR3 DNA reads as TGCAGTGCTAGAGATACACTAGCGACATCAGATACGCAGTATTTT.

This clonotype was detected ten times or more. The chain carries TRBV20-1 and TRBJ2-4, with a possible D match to TRBD1 (7 bases). Deletions cut 5 bases from V and 7 bases from J, with 18 bases between. The CDR3 loop spans 14 amino acids. In germline, CDR1 is DFQATT, CDR2 SNEGSKA (reference sequence). CDR3 nucleotide sequence: TGCAGTGCTTTAACAGGGGCTGGGAGGAACATTCAGTACTTC. Encoded protein: CSALTGAGRNIQYF.

The chain carries TRBV7-2 and TRBJ2-3, with D possibly being TRBD1 or TRBD2 (5 bases each). Trimming took off 1 base at V and 4 bases at J, with 9 bases between the two ends. The CDR3 runs to 14 residues. Germline-derived CDR1 and CDR2 are SGHTA and FQGNSA. This chain's CDR3 is CASSLGGIADTQYF. The CDR3 DNA follows: TGTGCCAGCAGCTTAGGGGGGATAGCAGATACGCAGTATTTT.

The chain is built from TRBV2 and TRBJ1-1, with no clear D. Trimming took off 4 bases at V and 7 bases at J, with 7 bases between the two ends. The germline V gene encodes CDR1 SNHLY and CDR2 FYNNEI. The CDR3 extends over 11 amino acids. The CDR3 sequence: CASSARIEAFF. The CDR3 bases are TGTGCCAGCAGTGCCAGGATTGAAGCTTTCTTT.

This clonotype was detected once. Being one base from a much bigger clone, this may be a read error. This chain links TRBV29-1 with TRBJ2-5; D may be TRBD1 (6 bases). The V gene's germline CDR1 is SQVTM and CDR2 ANQGSEA. The CDR3 spans 11 residues. This CDR3 is CTGTMAETQYF. The DNA for the CDR3 is TGTACCGGGACAATGGCGGAGACCCAGTACTTC.

This clonotype was seen a few times. This could be a read error, since a much larger clone is one nucleotide away. The chain is built from TRBV11-3 and TRBJ2-1, with 7 bases aligning to TRBD1. V dropped 5 bases and J dropped 2; count of bases not matched to a gene: 0. Germline CDR1 is SGHNT and CDR2 is YENEEA. This CDR3 is 13 amino acids long. CDR3 sequence (DNA): TGTGCCAGCAGCGACAGGGCCTACAATGAGCAGTTCTTC. This sequence encodes CASSDRAYNEQFF.

In this sample, this clonotype turned up many times. The chain employs TRBV5-4 and TRBJ2-1; the D is unclear. Germline V CDR1 and CDR2: SGHNT, YYREEE (reference sequence). Trimming took 0 bases from V and 10 from J, leaving 5 bases between them. This CDR3 is 11 amino acids long. The CDR3 protein is CASSLGREQFF. CDR3 nucleotides: TGTGCCAGCAGCTTGGGTCGGGAGCAGTTCTTC.

This clonotype has a count of ten or more. The J gene is TRBJ2-1, the V gene TRBV20-1; 7 nucleotides line up with TRBD2. With 6 bases clipped from V and 4 bases from J, the junction kept 12 bases outside the gene matches. The CDR3 consists of 15 residues. Germline V gene sequence: CDR1 DFQATT, CDR2 SNEGSKA (reference sequence). The CDR3 DNA is TGCAGTGCACCGAGGCGGCTAGCGGCTTACAATGAGCAGTTCTTC. Its translation is CSAPRRLAAYNEQFF.

The chain carries TRBV27 and TRBJ2-7; D possibly matches TRBD1 or TRBD2 (5 bases each). Germline CDR1 reads MNHEY; CDR2 reads SMNVEV (reference sequence). Trimming took 2 bases from V and 4 from J, leaving 12 bases between them. The CDR3 runs to 14 residues. Here the CDR3 reads CASSLRRTSYEQYF. For the CDR3, the DNA is TGTGCCAGCAGTTTAAGGAGGACAAGTTACGAGCAGTACTTC.

This clonotype occurred a few times. The junction departs from germline at one end; a sequencing error may be responsible. The V gene is TRBV6-1, the J gene TRBJ2-7; D not resolved. The CDR3 length is 15 residues. Germline loops: CDR1 MNHNS, CDR2 SASEGT. In nucleotides, the CDR3 is TGTGCCTGCAGTGGTGGGCGCCAATTCTCCTACGAGCAGTACTTC. It is translated as CACSGGRQFSYEQYF.

The rearrangement links TRBV6-2 or TRBV6-3 to TRBJ1-5; possible D gene TRBD1, 5 bases. Trimming cost V 7 bases and J 2 bases, with 12 bases left between them. The CDR3 has 14 residues. From germline, CDR1 is MNHEY and CDR2 SVGEGT. The chain's CDR3 is CASTRLGGNQPQHF. The CDR3 DNA is TGTGCCAGCACTCGCTTAGGGGGCAATCAGCCCCAGCATTTT.

The chain carries TRBV5-1 and TRBJ2-7, with D perhaps assigned TRBD1 or TRBD2 (5 bases each). The CDR3 sequence is 13 residues long. Germline lookup yields CDR1 SGHRS and CDR2 YFSETQ. The V end was cut by 3 bases, the J end by 7 bases, with 14 bases between. CDR3 DNA sequence: TGCGCCAGCAGCTCCGGACATTCGGGGGAGCAGTACTTC. This encodes CASSSGHSGEQYF.

This clonotype was seen ten or more times. The chain uses TRBV7-9 and TRBJ1-1; tentative D call: TRBD1 (5 bases). The CDR3 runs to 15 residues. Looked up from germline, CDR1 is SEHNR and CDR2 is FQNEAQ (reference sequence). V was cut by 4 bases and J by 1 base, with 13 bases left in between. Here the CDR3 DNA reads TGTGCCAGCAGCTCCCGGGGGGAGTCGAACACTGAAGCTTTCTTT. This gives the protein CASSSRGESNTEAFF.

Ten or more counts support this clonotype. The chain carries TRBV6-2 or TRBV6-3 and TRBJ1-1, with 7 bases identical to TRBD1. Trimming took 4 bases from V and 4 from J; bases not matched to a gene: 3. This CDR3 is built from 13 residues. The germline V gene has CDR1 MNHEY and CDR2 SVGEGT. This chain's CDR3 is CASSFGTVTEAFF. CDR3 bases: TGTGCCAGCAGTTTCGGGACAGTCACTGAAGCTTTCTTT.